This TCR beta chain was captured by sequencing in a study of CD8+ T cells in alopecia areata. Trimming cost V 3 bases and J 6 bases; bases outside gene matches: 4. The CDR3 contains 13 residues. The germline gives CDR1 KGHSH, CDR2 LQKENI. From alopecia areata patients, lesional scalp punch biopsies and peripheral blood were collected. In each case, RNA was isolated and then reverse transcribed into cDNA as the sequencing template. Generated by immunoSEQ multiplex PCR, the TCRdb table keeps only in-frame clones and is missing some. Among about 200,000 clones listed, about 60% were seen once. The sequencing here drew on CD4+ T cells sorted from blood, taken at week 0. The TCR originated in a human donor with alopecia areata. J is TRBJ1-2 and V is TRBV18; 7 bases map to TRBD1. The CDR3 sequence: CASSPRTGNGYTF. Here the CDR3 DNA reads TGTGCCAGCTCACCTAGGACAGGCAATGGCTACACCTTC.